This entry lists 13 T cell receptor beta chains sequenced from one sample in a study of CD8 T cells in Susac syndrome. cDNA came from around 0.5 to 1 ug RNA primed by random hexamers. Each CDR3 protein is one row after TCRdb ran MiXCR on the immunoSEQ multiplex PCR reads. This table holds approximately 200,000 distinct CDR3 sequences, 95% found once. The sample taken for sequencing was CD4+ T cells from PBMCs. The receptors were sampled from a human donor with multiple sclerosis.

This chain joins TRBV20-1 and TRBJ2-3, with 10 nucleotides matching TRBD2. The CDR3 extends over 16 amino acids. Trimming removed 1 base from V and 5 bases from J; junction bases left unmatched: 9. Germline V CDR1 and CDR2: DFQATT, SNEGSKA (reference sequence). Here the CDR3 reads CSARGAIAGGLDTQYF. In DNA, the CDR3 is TGCAGTGCTAGAGGGGCCATAGCGGGGGGTTTAGATACGCAGTATTTT.

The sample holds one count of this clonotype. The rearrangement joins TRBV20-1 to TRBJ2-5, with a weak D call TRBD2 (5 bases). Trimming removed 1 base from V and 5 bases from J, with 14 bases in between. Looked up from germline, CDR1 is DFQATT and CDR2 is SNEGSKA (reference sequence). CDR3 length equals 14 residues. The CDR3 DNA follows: TGCAGTGCTAGAGCGGACGGAGGCAGGGAGACCCAGTACTTC. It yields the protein CSARADGGRETQYF.

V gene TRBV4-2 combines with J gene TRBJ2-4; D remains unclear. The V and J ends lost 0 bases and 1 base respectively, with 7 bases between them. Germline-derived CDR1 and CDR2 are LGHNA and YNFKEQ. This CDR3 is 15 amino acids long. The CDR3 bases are TGTGCCAGCAGCCAAGACCTGGGGGCCAAAAACATTCAGTACTTC. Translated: CASSQDLGAKNIQYF.

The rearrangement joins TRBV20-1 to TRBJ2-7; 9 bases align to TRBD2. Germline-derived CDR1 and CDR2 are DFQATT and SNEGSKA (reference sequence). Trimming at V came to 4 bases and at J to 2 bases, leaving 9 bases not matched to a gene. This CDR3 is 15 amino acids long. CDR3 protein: CSAKLASGAPYEQYF. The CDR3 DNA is TGCAGTGCTAAATTGGCTAGCGGGGCCCCCTACGAGCAGTACTTC.

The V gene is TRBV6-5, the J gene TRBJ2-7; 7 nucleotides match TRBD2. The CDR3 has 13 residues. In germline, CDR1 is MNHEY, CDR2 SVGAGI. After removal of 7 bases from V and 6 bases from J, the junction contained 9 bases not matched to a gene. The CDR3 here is CASTRGGVFEQYF. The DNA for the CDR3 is TGTGCCAGCACCCGGGGAGGGGTCTTCGAGCAGTACTTC.

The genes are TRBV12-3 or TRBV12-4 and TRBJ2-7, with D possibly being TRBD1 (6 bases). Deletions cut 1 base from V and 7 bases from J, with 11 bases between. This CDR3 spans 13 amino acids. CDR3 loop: CASSLVGASEQYV. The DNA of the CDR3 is TGTGCCAGCAGTTTAGTGGGGGCGAGTGAGCAGTACGTC.

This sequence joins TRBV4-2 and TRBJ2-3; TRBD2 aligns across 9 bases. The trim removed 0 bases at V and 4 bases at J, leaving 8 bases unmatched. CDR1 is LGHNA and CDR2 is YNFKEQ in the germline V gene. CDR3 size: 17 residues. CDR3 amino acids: CASSQDSPAGGADTQYF. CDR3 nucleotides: TGTGCCAGCAGCCAAGATAGTCCAGCGGGGGGAGCAGATACGCAGTATTTT.

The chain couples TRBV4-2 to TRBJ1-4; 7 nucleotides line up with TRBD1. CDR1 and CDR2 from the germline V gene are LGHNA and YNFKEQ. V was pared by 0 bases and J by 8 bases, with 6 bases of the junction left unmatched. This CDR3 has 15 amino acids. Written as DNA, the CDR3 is TGTGCCAGCAGCCAAGATTACCAGGGGGACGAAAAACTGTTTTTT. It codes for CASSQDYQGDEKLFF.

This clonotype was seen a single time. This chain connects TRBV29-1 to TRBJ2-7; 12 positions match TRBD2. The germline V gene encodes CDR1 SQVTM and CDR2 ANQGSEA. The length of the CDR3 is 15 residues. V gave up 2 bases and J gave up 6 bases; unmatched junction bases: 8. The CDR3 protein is CSVEPSSGGASEQYF. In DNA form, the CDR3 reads TGCAGCGTTGAACCCTCTAGCGGGGGGGCCTCCGAGCAGTACTTC.

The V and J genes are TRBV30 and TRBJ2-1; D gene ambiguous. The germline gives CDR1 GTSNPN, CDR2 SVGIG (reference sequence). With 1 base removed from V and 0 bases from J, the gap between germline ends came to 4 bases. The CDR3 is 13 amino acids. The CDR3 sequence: CAWSGDSYNEQFF. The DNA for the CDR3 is TGTGCCTGGAGTGGGGACTCCTACAATGAGCAGTTCTTC.

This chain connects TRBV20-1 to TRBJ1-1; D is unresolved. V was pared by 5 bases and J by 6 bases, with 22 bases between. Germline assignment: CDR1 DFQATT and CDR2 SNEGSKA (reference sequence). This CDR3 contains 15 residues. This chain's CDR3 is CSAPPGWGRGAEAFF. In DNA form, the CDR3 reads TGCAGTGCTCCCCCCGGGTGGGGTCGAGGAGCTGAAGCTTTCTTT.

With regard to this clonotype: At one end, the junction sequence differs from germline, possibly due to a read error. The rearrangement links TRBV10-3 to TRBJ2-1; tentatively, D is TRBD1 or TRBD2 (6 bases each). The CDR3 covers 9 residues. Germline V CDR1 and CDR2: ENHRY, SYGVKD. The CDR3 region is CAAEGGLLF. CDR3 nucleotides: TGTGCAGCCGAGGGGGGCCTCCTCTTC.

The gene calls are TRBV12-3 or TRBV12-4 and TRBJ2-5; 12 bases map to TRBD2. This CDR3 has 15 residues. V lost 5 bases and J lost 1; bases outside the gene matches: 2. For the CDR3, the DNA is TGTGCCAGCAGTCCACTAGCGGGGGGCCAAGAGACCCAGTACTTC. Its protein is CASSPLAGGQETQYF.